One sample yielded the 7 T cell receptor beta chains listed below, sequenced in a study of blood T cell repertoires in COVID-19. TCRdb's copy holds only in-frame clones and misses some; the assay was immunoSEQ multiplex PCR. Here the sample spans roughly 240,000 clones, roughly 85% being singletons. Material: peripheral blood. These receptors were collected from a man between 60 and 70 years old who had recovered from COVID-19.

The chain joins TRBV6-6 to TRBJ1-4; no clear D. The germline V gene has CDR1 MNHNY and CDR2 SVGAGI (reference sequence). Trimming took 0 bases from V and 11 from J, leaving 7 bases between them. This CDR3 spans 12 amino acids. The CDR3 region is CASSYSGEKLFF. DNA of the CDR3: TGTGCCAGCAGTTACTCCGGGGAGAAACTGTTTTTT.

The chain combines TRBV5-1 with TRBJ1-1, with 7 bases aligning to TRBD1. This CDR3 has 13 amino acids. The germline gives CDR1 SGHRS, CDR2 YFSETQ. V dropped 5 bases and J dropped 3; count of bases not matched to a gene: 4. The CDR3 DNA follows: TGCGCCAGCAGACAGCAGGGGGACACTGAAGCTTTCTTT. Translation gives CASRQQGDTEAFF.

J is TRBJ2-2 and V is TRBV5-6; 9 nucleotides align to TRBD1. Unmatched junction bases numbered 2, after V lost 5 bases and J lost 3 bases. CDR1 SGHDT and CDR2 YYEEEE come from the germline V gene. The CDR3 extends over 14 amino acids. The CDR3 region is CASRRTGDTGELFF. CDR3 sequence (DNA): TGTGCCAGCAGGAGGACAGGGGACACCGGGGAGCTGTTTTTT.

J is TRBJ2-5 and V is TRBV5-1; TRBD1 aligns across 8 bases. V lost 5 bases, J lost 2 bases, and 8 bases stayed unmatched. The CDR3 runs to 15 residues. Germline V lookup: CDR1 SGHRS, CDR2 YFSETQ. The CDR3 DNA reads TGCGCCAGCAGACTTACAGGGGGGCGACAAGAGACCCAGTACTTC. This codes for CASRLTGGRQETQYF.

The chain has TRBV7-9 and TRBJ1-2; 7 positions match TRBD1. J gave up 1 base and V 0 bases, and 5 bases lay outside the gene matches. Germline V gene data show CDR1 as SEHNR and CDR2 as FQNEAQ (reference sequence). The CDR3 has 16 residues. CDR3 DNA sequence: TGTGCCAGCAGCTTAGCGCTCGGGACAGATAACTATGGCTACACCTTC. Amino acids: CASSLALGTDNYGYTF.

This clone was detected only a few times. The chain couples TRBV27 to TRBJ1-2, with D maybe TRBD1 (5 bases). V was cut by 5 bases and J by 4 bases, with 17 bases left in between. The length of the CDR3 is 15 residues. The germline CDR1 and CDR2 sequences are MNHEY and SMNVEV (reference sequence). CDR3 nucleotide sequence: TGTGCCAGCAGTCCTCGGGGGGTCGTGGGCTATGGCTACACCTTC. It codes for CASSPRGVVGYGYTF.

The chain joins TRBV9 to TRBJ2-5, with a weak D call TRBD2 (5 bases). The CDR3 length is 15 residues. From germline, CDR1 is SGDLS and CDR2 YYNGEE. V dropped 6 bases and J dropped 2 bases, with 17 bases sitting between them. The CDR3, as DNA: TGTGCCAGCACCTACGGTGGGGAGACGCAAGAGACCCAGTACTTC. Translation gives CASTYGGETQETQYF.